The clone carrying this TCR beta chain was seen more than once but under ten times. This specimen belongs to a study of tumor-infiltrating lymphocytes in oesophageal squamous cell carcinoma. TCRdb re-analysed the PCR reads in MiXCR, keeping a single row per CDR3 protein. The sample includes about 14,000 distinct CDR3 sequences, less than 60% of them seen just once. This CDR3 has 11 amino acids. V lost 4 bases to trimming and J lost 7 bases, with 5 bases between them. CDR1 and CDR2 (germline): ENHRY, SYGVKD. Sequences were obtained from blood. The rearrangement uses TRBV10-3 and TRBJ1-3; D is undetermined. This TCR was recovered from a male donor with esophageal squamous cell carcinoma. Here the CDR3 DNA reads TGTGCCATCAGTGTCAGGAACACCATATATTTT. Translating it yields CAISVRNTIYF.